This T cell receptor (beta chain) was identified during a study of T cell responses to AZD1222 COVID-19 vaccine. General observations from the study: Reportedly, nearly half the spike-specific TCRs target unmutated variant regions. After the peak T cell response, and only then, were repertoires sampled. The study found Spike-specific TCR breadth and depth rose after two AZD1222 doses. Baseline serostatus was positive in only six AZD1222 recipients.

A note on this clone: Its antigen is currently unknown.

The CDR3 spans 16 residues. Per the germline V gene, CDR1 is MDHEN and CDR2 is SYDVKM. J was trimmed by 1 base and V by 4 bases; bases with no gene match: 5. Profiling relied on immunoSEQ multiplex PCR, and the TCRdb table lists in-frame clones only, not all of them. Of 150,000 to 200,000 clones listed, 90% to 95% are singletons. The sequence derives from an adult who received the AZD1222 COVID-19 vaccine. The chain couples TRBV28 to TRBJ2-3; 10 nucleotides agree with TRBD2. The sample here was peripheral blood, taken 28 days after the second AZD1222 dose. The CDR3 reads CASSSVGTSGTDTQYF. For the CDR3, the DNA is TGTGCCAGCAGTTCCGTGGGGACTAGCGGCACAGATACGCAGTATTTT. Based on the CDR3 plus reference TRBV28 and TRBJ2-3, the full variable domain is DVKVTQSSRYLVKRTGEKVFLECVQDMDHENMFWYRQDPGLGLRLIYFSYDVKMKEKGDIPEGYSVSREKKERFSLILESASTNQTSMYLCASSSVGTSGTDTQYFGPGTRLTVL.